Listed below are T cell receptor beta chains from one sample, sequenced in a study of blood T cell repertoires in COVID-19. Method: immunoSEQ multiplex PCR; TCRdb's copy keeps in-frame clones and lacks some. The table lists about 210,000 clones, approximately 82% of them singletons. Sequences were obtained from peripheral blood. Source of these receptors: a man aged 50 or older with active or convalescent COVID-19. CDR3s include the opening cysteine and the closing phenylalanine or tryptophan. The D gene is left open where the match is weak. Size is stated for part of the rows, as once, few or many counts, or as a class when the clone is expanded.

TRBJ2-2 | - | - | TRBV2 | TGTGCCAGCAGGGAGGATGGGGGCGCGGTCACCGGGGAGCTGTTTTTT | CASREDGGAVTGELFF
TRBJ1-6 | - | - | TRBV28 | TGTGCCAGCAGCCGCCAATCCGGGAGGATGGATTCACCCCTCCACTTT | CASSRQSGRMDSPLHF
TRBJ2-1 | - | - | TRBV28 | TGTGCCAGCAGTTTAGCCCGAGCCTTAGGGGATGAGCAGTTCTTC | CASSLARALGDEQFF
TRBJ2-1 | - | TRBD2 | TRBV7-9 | TGTGCCAGCAGACAGCCGGGACTAGCGGGGCGCAATGAGCAGTTCTTC | CASRQPGLAGRNEQFF
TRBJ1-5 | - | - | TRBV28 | TGTGCCAGCAGTTTACCAACGGGTAGCAATCAGCCCCAGCATTTT | CASSLPTGSNQPQHF
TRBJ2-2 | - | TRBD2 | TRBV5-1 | TGCGCCAGCAGCTTGGTCCTAGCGGGGGCAAACACCGGGGAGCTGTTTTTT | CASSLVLAGANTGELFF
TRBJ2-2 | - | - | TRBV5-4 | TGTGCCAGCAGCTTGGACGGTCTATCTCCCCTCGCCGGGGAGCTGTTTTTT | CASSLDGLSPLAGELFF
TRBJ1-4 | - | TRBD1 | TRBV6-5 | TGTGCCAGCAGTTGGGACAGGAGGACTAATGAAAAACTGTTTTTT | CASSWDRRTNEKLFF
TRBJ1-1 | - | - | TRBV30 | TGTGCCTGGACCGGAGGCGGCACCTGGGCGGCTGAAGCTTTCTTT | CAWTGGGTWAAEAFF
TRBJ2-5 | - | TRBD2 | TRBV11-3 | TGTGCCAGCAGCCCTCACGCCGGGACTAGCCAAGAGACCCAGTACTTC | CASSPHAGTSQETQYF
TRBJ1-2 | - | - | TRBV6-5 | TGTGCCAGCAGTTTAACGTCCAGAAATTATGGCTACACCTTC | CASSLTSRNYGYTF
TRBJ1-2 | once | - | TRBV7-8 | TGTGCCAGCAGCTTAGTAGCAGGGTCAAACACCTTC | CASSLVAGSNTF
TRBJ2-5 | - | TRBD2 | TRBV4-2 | TGTGCCAGCAGCCAGCTTTCCGGACTAGCGGCGCAAGAGACCCAGTACTTC | CASSQLSGLAAQETQYF
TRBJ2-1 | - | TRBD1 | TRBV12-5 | TGTGCTAGTGGTCTCGGGACAGGGGCCTACAATGAGCAGTTCTTC | CASGLGTGAYNEQFF
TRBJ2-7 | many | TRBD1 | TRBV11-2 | TGTGCCAGCAGCTTAGATAGACCCGGGACAGGCTACGAGCAGTACTTC | CASSLDRPGTGYEQYF
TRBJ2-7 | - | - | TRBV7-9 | TGTGCCAGCAGATCCCTCTACGAGCAGTACTTC | CASRSLYEQYF
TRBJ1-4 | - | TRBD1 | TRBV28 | TGTGCCAGCAGCTCAACAGGGGACGGGGGAGAAAAACTGTTTTTT | CASSSTGDGGEKLFF
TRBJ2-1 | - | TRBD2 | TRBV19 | TGTGCCAGTAGTAGACGACTAGCGTCGAGCTACAATGAGCAGTTCTTC | CASSRRLASSYNEQFF
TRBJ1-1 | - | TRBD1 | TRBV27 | TGTGCCAGCAGTCGATTCGTGACAGGGGCGAACACTGAAGCTTTCTTT | CASSRFVTGANTEAFF
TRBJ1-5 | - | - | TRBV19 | TGTGCCAGTAGCCCCGACCGCCAGGGAGGTCAGCCCCAGCATTTT | CASSPDRQGGQPQHF
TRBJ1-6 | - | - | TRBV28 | TGTGCCAGCAGGACCCGGGAGTCCCTCCACTTT | CASRTRESLHF
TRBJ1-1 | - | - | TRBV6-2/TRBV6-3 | TGTGCCAGCAGTTACACGGGGGTAATCGGTGAAGCTTTCTTT | CASSYTGVIGEAFF
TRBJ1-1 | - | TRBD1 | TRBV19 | TGTGCCAGTAGTTCCGGGACAGGGGAAAAAGCTTTCTTT | CASSSGTGEKAFF
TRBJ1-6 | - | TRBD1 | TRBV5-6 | TGTGCCAGCAGCGGGGGGACAGGGCGGAATTCACCCCTCCACTTT | CASSGGTGRNSPLHF
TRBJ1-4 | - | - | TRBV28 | TGTGCCAGCAGTTTGGGCGGGAGGGCTAATGAAAAACTGTTTTTT | CASSLGGRANEKLFF
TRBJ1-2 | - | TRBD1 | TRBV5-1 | TGCGCCAGCAGCTCCGAGACAGGGAGCTATGGCTACACCTTC | CASSSETGSYGYTF
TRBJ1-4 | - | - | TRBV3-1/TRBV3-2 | TGTGCCAGCAGCATACCGGAGAATCGGGAGGTAAAACTGTTTTTT | CASSIPENREVKLFF
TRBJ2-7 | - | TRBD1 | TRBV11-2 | TGTGCCAGCAGCTTAGAATCTTTGGTCGGGACAGGGACTTACGAGCAGTACTTC | CASSLESLVGTGTYEQYF
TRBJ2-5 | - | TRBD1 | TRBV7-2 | TGTGCCAGCAGCAACCAGGCAGGGGGCAATGAGGCCCAGTACTTC | CASSNQAGGNEAQYF